Sequencing of this T cell receptor (beta chain) was carried out in a study of blood T cell repertoires in COVID-19. Original processing notes: Amplification of reference gene primers was used by the study to estimate nucleated cell counts. TCRdb's table, derived via immunoSEQ multiplex PCR, lists solely in-frame clones and lacks some. The DNA gave D and trimming, while V, J and clone size come from that table. The data contain more than 70,000 clones, over 75% of them singletons. CDR3 length: 16 amino acids. J lost 6 bases, V lost 0 bases, and 7 bases had no gene match. Per the germline V gene, CDR1 is MGHRA and CDR2 is YSYEKL.

This receptor was identified in a man aged 45-65 years with active COVID-19. The sample comprised peripheral blood. This chain joins TRBV4-1 and TRBJ2-7, with 11 bases identical to TRBD1. The CDR3 bases are TGCGCCAGCAGCCAAGATAGAGGACAGGGGGCCATCGAGCAGTACTTC. Translating it yields CASSQDRGQGAIEQYF.